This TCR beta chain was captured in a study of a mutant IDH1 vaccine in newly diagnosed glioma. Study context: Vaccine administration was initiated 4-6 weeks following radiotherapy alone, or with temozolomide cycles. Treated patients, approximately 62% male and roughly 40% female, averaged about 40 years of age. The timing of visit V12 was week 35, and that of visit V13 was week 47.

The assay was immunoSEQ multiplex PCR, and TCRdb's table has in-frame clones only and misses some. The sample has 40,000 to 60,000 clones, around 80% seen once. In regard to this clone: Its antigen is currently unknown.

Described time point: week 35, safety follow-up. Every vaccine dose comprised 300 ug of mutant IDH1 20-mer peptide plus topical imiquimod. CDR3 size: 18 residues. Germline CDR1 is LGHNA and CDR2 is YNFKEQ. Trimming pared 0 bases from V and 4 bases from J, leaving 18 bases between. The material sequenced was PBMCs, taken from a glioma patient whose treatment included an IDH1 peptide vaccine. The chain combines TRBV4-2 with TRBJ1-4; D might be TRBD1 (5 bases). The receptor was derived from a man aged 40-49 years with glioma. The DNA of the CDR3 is TGTGCCAGCAGCCAAGACGGCAGGGTACAGATTGGTAATGAAAAACTGTTTTTT. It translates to CASSQDGRVQIGNEKLFF.